The sequence of this T cell receptor beta chain was determined in a study of T cell repertoires in cytomegalovirus infection. Study at large: From public TCR beta signatures came an indication of both CMV infection and matching HLA type. Overall study findings and caveats: Cumulative frequency of public TCR beta families picked out carriers of CMV plus the relevant HLA. Dominating the ex vivo response were TCR beta clonotypes that were CMV-specific and HLA-C-restricted.

TCRdb analysed the reads with MiXCR anew, one entry per CDR3 protein. This table holds hundreds of thousands of distinct CDR3 sequences, 20% to 25% found once. Germline values: CDR1 SGHVS, CDR2 FQNEAQ. The length of the CDR3 is 12 residues. Trimming took off 4 bases at V and 4 bases at J, with 5 bases between the two ends. This clonotype was picked up many times. Antigen: not known. The V and J genes are TRBV7-8 and TRBJ1-5, with unresolved D. The sequenced sample consisted of CD8+ T cells from PBMCs. This receptor was obtained from a human donor in good health (CMV status not recorded). Some clones in this sample may be carry-over from other donors' samples. DNA for the CDR3: TGTGCCAGCAGCTCCCTTAATCAGCCCCAGCATTTT. It specifies CASSSLNQPQHF.